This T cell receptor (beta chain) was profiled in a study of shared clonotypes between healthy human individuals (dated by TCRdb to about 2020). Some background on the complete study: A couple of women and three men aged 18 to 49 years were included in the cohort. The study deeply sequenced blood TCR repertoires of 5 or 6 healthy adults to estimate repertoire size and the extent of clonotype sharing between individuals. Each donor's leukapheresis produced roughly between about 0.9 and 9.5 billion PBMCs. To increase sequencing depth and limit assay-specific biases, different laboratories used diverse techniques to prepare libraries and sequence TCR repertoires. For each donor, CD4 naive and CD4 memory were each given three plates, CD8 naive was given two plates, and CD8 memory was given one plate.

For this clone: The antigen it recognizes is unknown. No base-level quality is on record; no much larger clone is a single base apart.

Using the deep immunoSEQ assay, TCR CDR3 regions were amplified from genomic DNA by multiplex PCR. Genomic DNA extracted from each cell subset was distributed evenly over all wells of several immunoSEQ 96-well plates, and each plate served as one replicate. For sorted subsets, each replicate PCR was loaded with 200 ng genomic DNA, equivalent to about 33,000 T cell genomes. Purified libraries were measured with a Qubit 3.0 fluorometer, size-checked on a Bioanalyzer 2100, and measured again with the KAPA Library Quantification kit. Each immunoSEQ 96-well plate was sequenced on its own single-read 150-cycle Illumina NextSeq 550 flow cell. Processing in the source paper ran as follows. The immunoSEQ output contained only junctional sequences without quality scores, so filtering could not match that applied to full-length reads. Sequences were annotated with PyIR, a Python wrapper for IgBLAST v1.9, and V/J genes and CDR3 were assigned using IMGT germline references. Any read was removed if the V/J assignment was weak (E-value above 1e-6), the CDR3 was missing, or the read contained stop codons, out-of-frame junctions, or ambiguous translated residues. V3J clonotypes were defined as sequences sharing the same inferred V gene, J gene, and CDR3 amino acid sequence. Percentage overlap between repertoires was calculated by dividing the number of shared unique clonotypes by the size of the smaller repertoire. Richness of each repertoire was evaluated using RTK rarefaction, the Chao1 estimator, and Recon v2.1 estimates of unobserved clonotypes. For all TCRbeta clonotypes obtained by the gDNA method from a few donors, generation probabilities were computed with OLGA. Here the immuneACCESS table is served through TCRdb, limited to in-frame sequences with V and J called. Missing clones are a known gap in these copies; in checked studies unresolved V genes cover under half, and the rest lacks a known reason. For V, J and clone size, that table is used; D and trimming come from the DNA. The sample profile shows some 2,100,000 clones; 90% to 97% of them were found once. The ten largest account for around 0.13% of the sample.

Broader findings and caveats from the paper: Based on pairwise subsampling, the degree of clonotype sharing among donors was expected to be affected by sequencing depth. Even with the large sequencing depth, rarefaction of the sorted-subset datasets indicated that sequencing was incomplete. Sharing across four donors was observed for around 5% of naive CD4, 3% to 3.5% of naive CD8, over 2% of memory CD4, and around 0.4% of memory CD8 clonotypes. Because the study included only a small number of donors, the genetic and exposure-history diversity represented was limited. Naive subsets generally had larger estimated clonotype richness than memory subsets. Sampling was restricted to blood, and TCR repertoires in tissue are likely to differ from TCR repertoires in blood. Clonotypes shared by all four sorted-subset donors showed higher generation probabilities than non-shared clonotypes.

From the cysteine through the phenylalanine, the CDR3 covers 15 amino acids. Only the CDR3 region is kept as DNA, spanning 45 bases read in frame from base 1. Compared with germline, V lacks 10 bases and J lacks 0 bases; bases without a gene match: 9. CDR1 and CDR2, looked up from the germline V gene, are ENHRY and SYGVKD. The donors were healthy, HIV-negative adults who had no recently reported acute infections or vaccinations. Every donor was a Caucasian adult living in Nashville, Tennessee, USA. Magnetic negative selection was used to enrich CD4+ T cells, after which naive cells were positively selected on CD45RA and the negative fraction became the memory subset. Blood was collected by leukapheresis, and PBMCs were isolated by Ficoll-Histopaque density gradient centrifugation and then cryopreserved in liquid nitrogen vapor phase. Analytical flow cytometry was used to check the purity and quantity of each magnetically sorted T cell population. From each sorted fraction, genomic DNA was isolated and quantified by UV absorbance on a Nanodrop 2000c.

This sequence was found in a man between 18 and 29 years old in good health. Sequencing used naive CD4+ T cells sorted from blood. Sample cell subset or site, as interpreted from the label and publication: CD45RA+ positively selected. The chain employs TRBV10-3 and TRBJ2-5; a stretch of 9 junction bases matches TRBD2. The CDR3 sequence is CATLQGLANQETQYF. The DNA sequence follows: TGTGCCACCCTTCAGGGACTAGCCAACCAAGAGACCCAGTACTTC.